This entry is about one T cell receptor (beta chain). This entry belongs to a study of blood T cell repertoires in COVID-19. The wider study: There were acute and convalescent COVID-19 samples, and they came from the United States, Italy and Spain.

Methods used by the authors: Quantification of nucleated cells was approximated via reference gene primer amplification. Sequencing was performed with immunoSEQ multiplex PCR; in TCRdb, only in-frame clones are kept and a portion is missing. That table supplies the V and J calls and clone size; D and trimming were determined from the DNA. The sample carries roughly 9,900 clones, around 81% recorded once. V shed 2 bases and J 5 bases; nucleotides not matched to a gene: 5. The CDR3 covers 15 residues. The germline V gene encodes CDR1 MNHEY and CDR2 SVGAGI. The specimen sequenced was peripheral blood. The receptor's source is a human donor in a cohort sampled during active COVID-19. This rearrangement joins TRBV6-5 to TRBJ2-1; the match to TRBD1 covers 8 bases. CDR3 residues: CASSYVGTGDNEQFF. CDR3 nucleotides: TGTGCCAGCAGTTACGTAGGGACAGGAGACAATGAGCAGTTCTTC.